What follows are 24 T cell receptor beta chains derived from one specimen sequenced in a study of T-cell memory formation after mild COVID-19. TCRdb re-analysed the 5' RACE reads in MiXCR, keeping a single row per CDR3 protein. Altogether 350,000 to 400,000 distinct CDR3 sequences are present, 20% to 25% being singletons, with the ten largest covering around 12%. The sample taken for sequencing was PBMCs or a T cell subset sorted from them (not recorded which). The receptors derive from an adult woman who had mild COVID-19 (a few samples of this study predate the infection). Cell type and time point are not known.

This clonotype was counted a few times. The V call is TRBV4-1, the J call TRBJ1-2; D call uncertain. CDR1 is MGHRA and CDR2 is YSYEKL in the germline V gene. The V end was cut by 0 bases, the J end by 7 bases, with 15 bases between. The length of the CDR3 is 15 residues. The CDR3 nucleotides are TGCGCCAGCAGCCAAGATCAGACCTCGGGTCTTGGCTACACCTTC. It yields the protein CASSQDQTSGLGYTF.

V and J are TRBV7-7 and TRBJ1-5; D remains unclear. V dropped 3 bases and J dropped 0 bases, with 24 bases sitting between them. Germline CDR1 reads SSHAT; CDR2 reads FNYEAQ (reference sequence). CDR3 length: 20 residues. CDR3: CASSFGPSHRAFYSNQPQHF. The CDR3 region has the DNA TGTGCCAGCAGCTTTGGGCCCTCACACCGGGCCTTTTATAGCAATCAGCCCCAGCATTTT.

This clonotype was recorded a few times. The chain joins TRBV18 to TRBJ2-7; 7 bases fit TRBD1. This CDR3 comprises 14 residues. CDR1 and CDR2 from the germline V gene are KGHSH and LQKENI. The junction had 6 bases not matched to a gene; V was cut back by 5 bases and J by 2 bases. CDR3: CASSTGTAPYEQYF. The CDR3 nucleotides are TGTGCCAGCTCAACCGGGACAGCCCCCTACGAGCAGTACTTC.

The V gene is TRBV7-9, the J gene TRBJ2-3; possibly TRBD2 for D (6 bases). Trimming shortened V by 5 bases and J by 2 bases, and 11 bases separated the two germline ends. This CDR3 contains 14 residues. The germline V gene has CDR1 SEHNR and CDR2 FQNEAQ (reference sequence). CDR3 protein: CASSQEGVTDTQYF. The CDR3 nucleotides are TGTGCCAGCAGCCAGGAGGGTGTCACAGATACGCAGTATTTT.

The CDR3 DNA sequence: TGTGCCAGCGGGGGTTTTCCTAGCACAGATACGCAGTATTTT. Protein product: CASGGFPSTDTQYF. The chain combines TRBV2 with TRBJ2-3; D may be TRBD1 or TRBD2 (5 bases each). CDR3 length equals 14 residues. CDR1 is SNHLY and CDR2 is FYNNEI in the germline V gene. V lost 8 bases to trimming and J lost 0 bases, with 12 bases between them.

The rearrangement uses TRBV6-5 and TRBJ2-1, with D possibly TRBD2 on 6 matching bases. The CDR3 is 11 amino acids. CDR1 and CDR2 from the germline V gene are MNHEY and SVGAGI. The DNA for the CDR3 is TGTGCTACGGGGGTGGGTGTTGAGCAGTTCTTC. Protein product: CATGVGVEQFF.

In this sample, this clonotype turned up many times. The chain joins TRBV7-8 to TRBJ2-2, with 11 bases matching TRBD2. Germline lookup yields CDR1 SGHVS and CDR2 FQNEAQ. The CDR3 is 15 residues long. V shed 1 base and J 5 bases; nucleotides not matched to a gene: 0. DNA of the CDR3: TGTGCCAGCAGCTTAGGACTAGCGGGAACCGGGGAGCTGTTTTTT. Amino acid sequence: CASSLGLAGTGELFF.

The chain employs TRBV20-1 and TRBJ2-5, with TRBD1 matching 8 bases. Trimming at V came to 5 bases and at J to 4 bases, leaving 9 bases not matched to a gene. Germline-derived CDR1 and CDR2 are DFQATT and SNEGSKA (reference sequence). CDR3 length: 14 residues. CDR3 coding DNA: TGCAGTGCTCACGGCACAGGGGGTCGAGAGACCCAGTACTTC. This encodes CSAHGTGGRETQYF.

A few counts support this clonotype. The chain employs TRBV18 and TRBJ2-5; a weak D match, TRBD2 (6 bases). The CDR3 loop spans 15 amino acids. Germline CDR1 KGHSH, CDR2 LQKENI. Trimming pared 4 bases from V and 2 bases from J, leaving 14 bases between. The CDR3 protein is CASSRDGGPQETQYF. The CDR3 bases are TGTGCCAGCTCACGCGACGGGGGACCACAAGAGACCCAGTACTTC.

The chain couples TRBV20-1 to TRBJ1-1; D is unresolved. The V gene lost 6 bases and the J gene lost 6 bases, with 14 bases spanning the gap. The CDR3 length is 12 residues. Germline lookup yields CDR1 DFQATT and CDR2 SNEGSKA (reference sequence). The CDR3 is CSAQSGGSEAFF. DNA for the CDR3: TGCAGTGCACAGAGCGGTGGTTCTGAAGCTTTCTTT.

The chain joins TRBV21-1 to TRBJ2-7; TRBD2 is taken as the D call from the table, unchecked against the DNA. TRBV21-1 is an annotated pseudogene. The CDR3 is 24 residues long. The CDR3 region is CASSQIQTSKGLAGVSELGYEQYF. Here the CDR3 DNA reads TGTGCCAGCAGCCAGATCCAGACATCAAAGGGATTAGCGGGAGTGAGTGAACTTGGGTACGAGCAGTACTTC.

V gene TRBV18 combines with J gene TRBJ1-1; D is uncertain. Germline-derived CDR1 and CDR2 are KGHSH and LQKENI. The CDR3 spans 15 residues. The V gene lost 0 bases and the J gene lost 3 bases, with 11 bases spanning the gap. CDR3 loop: CASSPPEALDTEAFF. The CDR3, as DNA: TGTGCCAGCTCACCACCGGAAGCTCTGGACACTGAAGCTTTCTTT.

In its sample, this clonotype was seen a few times. The V and J genes are TRBV20-1 and TRBJ2-3; perhaps TRBD1 as D (5 bases). CDR1 and CDR2 from the germline V gene are DFQATT and SNEGSKA (reference sequence). V lost 0 bases, J lost 6 bases, and 13 bases lay in between. The CDR3 length is 14 residues. As DNA, the CDR3 is TGCAGTGCTAGAGATCTAGTAGGGGCGGATACGCAGTATTTT. Its translation is CSARDLVGADTQYF.

In its sample, this clonotype was seen many times. This chain uses TRBV3-1 with TRBJ1-1, with 11 bases identical to TRBD1. This CDR3 contains 15 residues. Germline lookup yields CDR1 LGHDT and CDR2 YNNKEL (reference sequence). Trimming removed 2 bases from V and 4 bases from J; junction bases left unmatched: 3. The CDR3 loop reads CASSQLGTGGTEAFF. The CDR3 nucleotides read TGTGCCAGCAGCCAACTTGGGACAGGGGGCACTGAAGCTTTCTTT.

J is TRBJ2-7 and V is TRBV24-1; D perhaps matches TRBD1 (6 bases). This CDR3 has 13 residues. CDR1 KGHDR and CDR2 SFDVKD come from the germline V gene. Trimming left V 6 bases short and J 2 bases short, with 10 bases between. The CDR3 spells CATSRDKTYEQYF. DNA of the CDR3: TGTGCCACCAGTCGGGACAAGACCTACGAGCAGTACTTC.

This clonotype was counted only a few times. J is TRBJ1-2 and V is TRBV11-2; perhaps TRBD1 as D (6 bases). V was cut by 3 bases and J by 4 bases, with 12 bases left in between. Germline CDR1 is SGHAT and CDR2 is FQNNGV. The CDR3 sequence is 14 residues long. This chain's CDR3 is CASSFGTSSYGYTF. The CDR3 nucleotides are TGTGCCAGCAGCTTTGGGACATCTTCCTATGGCTACACCTTC.

This clonotype was seen a few times. The genes are TRBV6-6 and TRBJ2-7; D is possibly TRBD1 (6 bases). The CDR3 is 13 residues long. Trimming took 5 bases from V and 7 from J, leaving 15 bases between them. Germline-derived CDR1 and CDR2 are MNHNY and SVGAGI (reference sequence). Here the CDR3 DNA reads TGTGCCAGCAGTCCCCCACAGGGCGGGGAGCAGTACTTC. It yields the protein CASSPPQGGEQYF.

This clonotype was detected a few times. The chain combines TRBV9 with TRBJ2-3, with 10 bases lining up with TRBD2. With V trimmed by 5 bases and J by 5 bases, 5 bases remained unmatched. Germline CDR1 SGDLS, CDR2 YYNGEE. This CDR3 region has 14 residues. The CDR3 sequence is CASSTSGKVDTQYF. The CDR3 region has the DNA TGTGCCAGCAGTACTAGCGGGAAGGTAGATACGCAGTATTTT.

This clonotype appeared once. CDR3: CASSTGQGAIYEQYF. As DNA, the CDR3 is TGTGCCAGCAGCACCGGACAGGGGGCAATTTACGAGCAGTACTTC. This chain joins TRBV6-2 or TRBV6-3 and TRBJ2-7; 11 bases are shared with TRBD1. V was pared by 6 bases and J by 4 bases, with 8 bases of the junction left unmatched. Per the germline V gene, CDR1 is MNHEY and CDR2 is SVGEGT. The CDR3 sequence is 15 residues long.

This clonotype has a handful of counts. The V call is TRBV7-2, the J call TRBJ1-1, with D possibly TRBD1 on 5 matching bases. V gave up 0 bases and J gave up 7 bases, with 12 bases separating them. The length of the CDR3 is 14 residues. Germline V lookup: CDR1 SGHTA, CDR2 FQGNSA. CDR3 DNA: TGTGCCAGCAGCTTAGCTCAGGGATTTGATGAAGCTTTCTTT. It yields the protein CASSLAQGFDEAFF. Drawing the rest from reference TRBV7-2 and TRBJ1-1, the complete variable domain is GAGVSQSPSNKVTEKGKDVELRCDPISGHTALYWYRQSLGQGLEFLIYFQGNSAPDKSGLPSDRFSAERTGGSVSTLTIQRTQQEDSAVYLCASSLAQGFDEAFFGQGTRLTVV.

This clonotype showed up just a few times. This sequence joins TRBV19 and TRBJ2-1; 7 nucleotides agree with TRBD2. Germline V gives CDR1 LNHDA, CDR2 SQIVND (reference sequence). Trimming cost V 7 bases and J 8 bases; bases outside gene matches: 14. The CDR3 has 15 amino acids. The CDR3 region has the DNA TGTGCCAGTACCTCACTAGCGTCCCTCAAGGATGAGCAGTTCTTC. Translating gives CASTSLASLKDEQFF.

The chain has TRBV7-9 and TRBJ2-5, with 13 bases matching TRBD2. V shed 3 bases and J 5 bases; nucleotides not matched to a gene: 3. CDR3 length equals 15 residues. Germline V gene sequence: CDR1 SEHNR, CDR2 FQNEAQ (reference sequence). The chain's CDR3 is CASSLGLAGMETQYF. The CDR3 DNA is TGTGCCAGCAGCTTGGGACTAGCGGGAATGGAGACCCAGTACTTC.

This clonotype was picked up a small number of times. An end of the junction does not agree with germline; a read error may underlie this. The CDR3 DNA is TGTGCCAGCAATGAACAGGGGCGTAACTATGGCTACACCTTC. Encoded protein: CASNEQGRNYGYTF. The genes are TRBV2 and TRBJ1-2; the match to TRBD1 covers 7 bases. In germline, CDR1 is SNHLY, CDR2 FYNNEI. The length of the CDR3 is 14 residues.

This clonotype appeared a few times. The chain joins TRBV15 to TRBJ1-2; D gene unclear. Trimming took 1 base from V and 0 from J, leaving 6 bases between them. The germline gives CDR1 LNHNV, CDR2 YYDKDF (reference sequence). The CDR3 covers 14 residues. CDR3 protein: CATSRVWANYGYTF. DNA of the CDR3: TGTGCCACCAGCAGAGTTTGGGCTAACTATGGCTACACCTTC.